A single sample gave rise to the 29 T cell receptor beta chains below, sequenced in a study of T cells in Graves' hyperthyroidism and ophthalmopathy. From RNA transcripts, TCR beta CDR3 regions were amplified. The HTBI set primed first-round TCR CDR3 RT-PCR. TCRdb reprocessed the multiplex PCR reads with MiXCR, giving one entry per CDR3 protein. The sample lists about 380,000 distinct CDR3 sequences, under 20% occurring once. Source material: blood. These receptors were taken from a man between 18 and 29 years old with Graves' ophthalmopathy.

Worth noting for this clonotype: Germline and junction disagree at one end, which may indicate a read error. The V gene is TRBV11-3, the J gene TRBJ2-1; TRBD2 agrees at 14 bases. The CDR3 spans 16 residues. CDR1 is SGHNT, CDR2 YENEEA, per germline. The CDR3 nucleotides read TGTACCAGCAGCTTGGCGACTAGCGGGGGGGCGGCGGAGCAGTTCTTC. This gives the protein CTSSLATSGGAAEQFF.

This clonotype has a handful of counts. This rearrangement joins TRBV5-8 to TRBJ2-5; TRBD2 matches 12 bases. Germline lookup yields CDR1 SGHTS and CDR2 YDEGEE. CDR3 length: 17 amino acids. The V gene end was trimmed by 4 bases and the J gene end by 0 bases; junction bases not matched to a gene: 7. Here the CDR3 reads CASSPNLAGGYQETQYF. For the CDR3, the DNA is TGTGCCAGCAGCCCGAACCTAGCGGGGGGGTACCAAGAGACCCAGTACTTC.

In this sample, this clonotype turned up a few times. The chain uses TRBV4-1 and TRBJ2-3; D is possibly TRBD1 (6 bases). V was clipped by 1 base and J by 2 bases, with 16 bases between them. The CDR3 extends over 17 amino acids. Looked up from germline, CDR1 is MGHRA and CDR2 is YSYEKL. The CDR3 DNA is TGCGCCAGCAGCCAAGGCACTAGGGGGACGTCCACAGATACGCAGTATTTT. Its protein product is CASSQGTRGTSTDTQYF.

The chain carries TRBV2 and TRBJ2-3; 14 nucleotides agree with TRBD2. The germline V gene has CDR1 SNHLY and CDR2 FYNNEI. The CDR3 is made up of 16 amino acids. Trimming removed 7 bases from V and 5 bases from J; junction bases left unmatched: 8. The CDR3 DNA sequence: TGTGCCAGCATGGGACTAGCGGGGGAGAAAAGAGATACGCAGTATTTT. The encoded protein is CASMGLAGEKRDTQYF. Supplemented by reference TRBV2 and TRBJ2-3, the full variable domain reads EPEVTQTPSHQVTQMGQEVILRCVPISNHLYFYWYRQILGQKVEFLVSFYNNEISEKSEIFDDQFSVERPDGSNFTLKIRSTKLEDSAMYFCASMGLAGEKRDTQYFGPGTRLTVL.

This rearrangement joins TRBV5-5 to TRBJ2-7; the D is unclear. The CDR3 runs 13 residues. With 0 bases removed from V and 6 bases from J, the gap between germline ends came to 10 bases. CDR1 is SGHKS and CDR2 is YYEKEE in the germline V gene (reference sequence). The CDR3 reads CASSLVAGVEQYF. The DNA of the CDR3 is TGTGCCAGCAGCTTGGTAGCAGGTGTCGAGCAGTACTTC.

This clonotype was counted many times. The rearrangement joins TRBV12-3 or TRBV12-4 to TRBJ2-5; 11 bases match TRBD2. The CDR3 has 16 residues. V shed 7 bases and J 5 bases; nucleotides not matched to a gene: 12. CDR3 in DNA: TGTGCCAGCAATAATCGACTAGCGGGGTTCGGTGAGACCCAGTACTTC. Its translation: CASNNRLAGFGETQYF.

At least ten counts were recorded for this clonotype. V is TRBV5-1 and J is TRBJ2-7; 7 bases line up with TRBD1. Germline V gene sequence: CDR1 SGHRS, CDR2 YFSETQ. V was clipped by 3 bases and J by 2 bases; unmatched bases: 8. The CDR3 has 15 residues. CDR3 sequence (DNA): TGCGCCAGCAGCTATGGACAGGCCTCCGCCTACGAGCAGTACTTC. As protein: CASSYGQASAYEQYF.

This clonotype was detected many times. J is TRBJ1-5 and V is TRBV9; D unclear. V dropped 2 bases and J dropped 4 bases, with 7 bases sitting between them. This CDR3 is built from 13 residues. Looked up from germline, CDR1 is SGDLS and CDR2 is YYNGEE. CDR3 loop: CASSVGHNQPQHF. The CDR3 nucleotides are TGTGCCAGCAGCGTCGGGCATAATCAGCCCCAGCATTTT.

The gene calls are TRBV7-9 and TRBJ1-5, with no clear D. Germline V gives CDR1 SEHNR, CDR2 FQNEAQ (reference sequence). Trimming left V 1 base short and J 1 base short, with 14 bases between. CDR3 size: 17 residues. The CDR3 loop is CASSLGKGGGSNQPQHF. CDR3 coding DNA: TGTGCCAGCAGCTTAGGCAAGGGAGGCGGGAGCAATCAGCCCCAGCATTTT.

The chain couples TRBV3-1 to TRBJ2-5, with TRBD2 matching 10 bases. This CDR3 spans 15 amino acids. V shed 6 bases, J shed 2 bases, and the junction held 6 bases outside the gene matches. Germline loops: CDR1 LGHDT, CDR2 YNNKEL (reference sequence). The CDR3 sequence: CASSHTSGAQETQYF. In DNA form, the CDR3 reads TGTGCCAGCAGTCATACTAGCGGGGCGCAAGAGACCCAGTACTTC.

This clonotype was observed a handful of times. The genes are TRBV9 and TRBJ1-1; 7 bases match TRBD1. The germline V gene encodes CDR1 SGDLS and CDR2 YYNGEE. After removal of 0 bases from V and 7 bases from J, the junction contained 3 bases not matched to a gene. The CDR3 contains 13 residues. This chain's CDR3 is CASSVAGDSEAFF. CDR3 bases: TGTGCCAGCAGCGTAGCGGGGGACAGTGAAGCTTTCTTT.

In its sample, this clonotype was seen many times. The rearrangement uses TRBV24-1 and TRBJ1-1; D unclear. The germline CDR1 and CDR2 sequences are KGHDR and SFDVKD. CDR3 length: 12 amino acids. V gave up 0 bases and J gave up 2 bases, with 0 bases separating them. The DNA for the CDR3 is TGTGCCACCAGTGATTTGAACACTGAAGCTTTCTTT. Its protein is CATSDLNTEAFF.

This clonotype showed up many times. J is TRBJ1-1 and V is TRBV3-1; D gene uncertain. CDR1 LGHDT and CDR2 YNNKEL come from the germline V gene (reference sequence). V gave up 4 bases and J gave up 9 bases, with 9 bases separating them. CDR3 size: 11 residues. The CDR3 region is CASSRGPQAFF. The CDR3 nucleotides read TGTGCCAGCAGCCGGGGTCCCCAAGCTTTCTTT. Combining the CDR3 with reference TRBV3-1 and TRBJ1-1 gives the whole variable domain DTAVSQTPKYLVTQMGNDKSIKCEQNLGHDTMYWYKQDSKKFLKIMFSYNNKELIINETVPNRFSPKSPDKAHLNLHINSLELGDSAVYFCASSRGPQAFFGQGTRLTVV.

CDR3 in amino acids: CSADRTHTEAFF. The CDR3 DNA reads TGCAGTGCTGACAGGACGCACACTGAAGCTTTCTTT. The chain uses TRBV20-1 and TRBJ1-1, with D possibly TRBD1 on 6 matching bases. V was pared by 5 bases and J by 3 bases, with 10 bases between. From germline, CDR1 is DFQATT and CDR2 SNEGSKA (reference sequence). The CDR3 loop spans 12 amino acids.

The CDR3 region has the DNA TGTGCCAGCAGCGTAGGGGCCTCAGGGGGCTACAATGAGCAGTTCTTC. Protein: CASSVGASGGYNEQFF. This sequence joins TRBV9 and TRBJ2-1, with 7 bases aligning to TRBD1. The trim removed 0 bases at V and 3 bases at J, leaving 6 bases unmatched. CDR3 length equals 16 residues. Germline assignment: CDR1 SGDLS and CDR2 YYNGEE.

The chain links TRBV9 to TRBJ2-1, with 10 bases that match TRBD1. The V segment lost 2 bases and the J segment 8 bases; nucleotides outside the gene matches: 4. The CDR3 runs to 14 residues. Germline lookup yields CDR1 SGDLS and CDR2 YYNGEE. The CDR3 bases are TGTGCCAGCAGCGTGGGGACAGGGGTGGATGAGCAGTTCTTC. It yields the protein CASSVGTGVDEQFF.

The V gene is TRBV10-3, the J gene TRBJ2-5; tentative D call: TRBD1 (6 bases). Trimming pared 2 bases from V and 5 bases from J, leaving 15 bases between. The CDR3 is 15 amino acids. Per germline, CDR1 ENHRY and CDR2 SYGVKD. The CDR3 sequence: CAISETPGVGETQYF. CDR3 DNA: TGTGCCATCAGTGAGACTCCAGGGGTCGGGGAGACCCAGTACTTC.

This clonotype has more than one count but fewer than ten. The chain employs TRBV28 and TRBJ1-5; 9 nucleotides align to TRBD1. The germline CDR1 and CDR2 sequences are MDHEN and SYDVKM. V was clipped by 4 bases and J by 6 bases; unmatched bases: 4. The CDR3 contains 14 residues. The CDR3: CASSWTGEAQPQHF. The CDR3 nucleotides read TGTGCCAGCAGTTGGACAGGGGAGGCTCAGCCCCAGCATTTT.

This clonotype was picked up many times. This chain connects TRBV19 to TRBJ2-7, with 9 bases matching TRBD1. Germline CDR1 is LNHDA and CDR2 is SQIVND (reference sequence). This CDR3 is built from 15 residues. Unmatched junction bases numbered 8, after V lost 3 bases and J lost 5 bases. CDR3 sequence: CASSIRDRVIDEQYF. CDR3 nucleotides: TGTGCCAGTAGTATCCGGGACAGGGTAATCGACGAGCAGTACTTC.

In this sample, this clonotype is medium-sized. The CDR3 here is CASSGDSQETQYF. In DNA, the CDR3 is TGTGCCAGCAGTGGGGACAGCCAAGAGACCCAGTACTTC. The chain is built from TRBV2 and TRBJ2-5, with 7 bases fitting TRBD1. Germline values: CDR1 SNHLY, CDR2 FYNNEI. V dropped 4 bases and J dropped 1; count of bases not matched to a gene: 0. The CDR3 is made up of 13 amino acids.

This clonotype appeared many times. The genes are TRBV20-1 and TRBJ2-5, with no clear D. CDR3 size: 11 residues. Trimming removed 0 bases from V and 5 bases from J, with 4 bases in between. The germline V gene has CDR1 DFQATT and CDR2 SNEGSKA (reference sequence). This chain's CDR3 is CSAREGETQYF. The CDR3 bases are TGCAGTGCTAGAGAGGGGGAGACCCAGTACTTC.

The chain joins TRBV20-1 to TRBJ2-1, with a weak D call TRBD2 (5 bases). The germline CDR1 and CDR2 sequences are DFQATT and SNEGSKA (reference sequence). This CDR3 spans 14 amino acids. Trimming took off 1 base at V and 1 base at J, with 8 bases between the two ends. Here the CDR3 reads CSARVRESYNEQFF. The CDR3 nucleotides read TGCAGTGCTAGAGTACGGGAATCCTACAATGAGCAGTTCTTC.

This clonotype was seen more than once but under ten times. V gene TRBV20-1 combines with J gene TRBJ1-4; 7 nucleotides match TRBD1. The junction had 9 bases not matched to a gene; V was cut back by 6 bases and J by 8 bases. The CDR3 spans 13 residues. The V gene's germline CDR1 is DFQATT and CDR2 SNEGSKA (reference sequence). CDR3 DNA sequence: TGCAGTGCGCCGGGACAGTGGGCCGAAAAACTGTTTTTT. It specifies CSAPGQWAEKLFF.

This clonotype was detected a few times. V and J are TRBV10-3 and TRBJ2-5; D may match TRBD1 or TRBD2 (6 bases each). Germline loops: CDR1 ENHRY, CDR2 SYGVKD. The CDR3 is 14 residues long. V gave up 8 bases and J gave up 4 bases, with 17 bases separating them. CDR3 sequence reads: CAISPGGGGETQYF. Here the CDR3 DNA reads TGTGCCATCTCCCCTGGTGGAGGGGGAGAGACCCAGTACTTC.

This clonotype was observed at least ten times. The chain carries TRBV28 and TRBJ2-3, with D possibly TRBD2 on 6 matching bases. Germline loops: CDR1 MDHEN, CDR2 SYDVKM. Between the trimmed V and J ends, which lost 3 bases and 1 base, there was a span of 8 bases. This CDR3 region has 14 residues. The CDR3 coding sequence is TGTGCCAGCAGTTTCGTAGCGGGCACAGATACGCAGTATTTT. This translates into CASSFVAGTDTQYF.

This clonotype was recorded a few times. V gene TRBV7-6 combines with J gene TRBJ1-5; no clear D. Deletions cut 4 bases from V and 7 bases from J, with 11 bases between. This CDR3 has 13 amino acids. Germline-derived CDR1 and CDR2 are SGHVS and FNYEAQ. CDR3: CASSSSVEQPQHF. In nucleotides, the CDR3 is TGTGCCAGCAGCTCCTCTGTGGAGCAGCCCCAGCATTTT.

At least ten counts were recorded for this clonotype. CDR3 bases: TGTGCCAGCAGCTTTGTGTTGTCGGGGGGCACAGATACGCAGTATTTT. This gives the protein CASSFVLSGGTDTQYF. V usage is TRBV11-2 and J usage is TRBJ2-3; perhaps TRBD2 as D (6 bases). Germline V gene sequence: CDR1 SGHAT, CDR2 FQNNGV. CDR3 length equals 16 residues. The V end was cut by 3 bases, the J end by 1 base, with 14 bases between.

This clonotype was detected many times. The chain couples TRBV6-1 to TRBJ1-5, with a possible D match to TRBD1 (5 bases). CDR3 size: 15 residues. The V and J ends lost 6 bases and 7 bases respectively, with 19 bases between them. CDR1 is MNHNS, CDR2 SASEGT, per germline. The CDR3 sequence is CASSLGPQMEQPQHF. DNA of the CDR3: TGTGCCAGCAGCTTGGGACCTCAGATGGAACAGCCCCAGCATTTT.

In this sample, this clonotype turned up many times. V is TRBV2 and J is TRBJ2-5, with D maybe TRBD2 (6 bases). Trimming shortened V by 2 bases and J by 13 bases, and 14 bases separated the two germline ends. The V gene's germline CDR1 is SNHLY and CDR2 FYNNEI. The CDR3 is 12 residues long. Here the CDR3 reads CASSEFATGGYF. In DNA, the CDR3 is TGTGCCAGCAGTGAATTTGCGACCGGGGGGTACTTC.